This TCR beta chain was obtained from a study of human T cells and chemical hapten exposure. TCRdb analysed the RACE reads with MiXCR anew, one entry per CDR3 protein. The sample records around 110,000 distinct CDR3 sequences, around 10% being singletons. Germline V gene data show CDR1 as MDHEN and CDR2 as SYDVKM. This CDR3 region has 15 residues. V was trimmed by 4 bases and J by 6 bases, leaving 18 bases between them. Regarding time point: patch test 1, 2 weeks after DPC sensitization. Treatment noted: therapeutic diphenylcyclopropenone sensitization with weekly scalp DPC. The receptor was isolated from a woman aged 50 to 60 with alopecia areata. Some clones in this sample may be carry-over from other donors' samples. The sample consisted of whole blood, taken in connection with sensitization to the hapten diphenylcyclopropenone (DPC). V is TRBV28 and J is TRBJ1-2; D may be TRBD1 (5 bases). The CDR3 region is CASSSSTGPRNGYTF. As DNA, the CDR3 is TGTGCCAGCAGTTCCTCCACAGGCCCCAGGAATGGCTACACCTTC.